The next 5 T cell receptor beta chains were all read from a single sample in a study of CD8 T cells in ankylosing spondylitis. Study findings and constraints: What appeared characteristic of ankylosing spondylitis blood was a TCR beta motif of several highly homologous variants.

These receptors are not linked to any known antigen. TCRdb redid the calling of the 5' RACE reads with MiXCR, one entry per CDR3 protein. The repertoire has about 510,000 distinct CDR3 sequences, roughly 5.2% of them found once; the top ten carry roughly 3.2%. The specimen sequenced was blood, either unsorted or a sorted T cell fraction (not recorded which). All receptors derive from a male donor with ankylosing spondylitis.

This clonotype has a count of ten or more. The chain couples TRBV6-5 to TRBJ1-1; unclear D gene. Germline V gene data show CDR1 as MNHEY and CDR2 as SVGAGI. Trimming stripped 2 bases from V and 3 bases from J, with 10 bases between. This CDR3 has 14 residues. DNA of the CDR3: TGTGCCAGCAGTTACGTGTTAAGGGACACTGAAGCTTTCTTT. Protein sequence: CASSYVLRDTEAFF.

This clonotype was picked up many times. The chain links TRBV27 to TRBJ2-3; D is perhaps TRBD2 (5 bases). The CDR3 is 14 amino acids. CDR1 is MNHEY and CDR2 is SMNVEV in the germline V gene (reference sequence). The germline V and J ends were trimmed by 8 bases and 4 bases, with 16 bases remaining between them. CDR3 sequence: CASPPARVPDTQYF. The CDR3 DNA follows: TGTGCCAGCCCCCCCGCGAGGGTTCCAGATACGCAGTATTTT.

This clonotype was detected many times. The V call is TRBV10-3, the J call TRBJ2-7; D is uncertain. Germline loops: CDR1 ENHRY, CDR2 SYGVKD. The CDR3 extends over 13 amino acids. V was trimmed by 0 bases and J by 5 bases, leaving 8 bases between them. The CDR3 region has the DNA TGTGCCATCAGTGAGTCGGGCCGGGACGAGCAGTACTTC. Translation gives CAISESGRDEQYF.

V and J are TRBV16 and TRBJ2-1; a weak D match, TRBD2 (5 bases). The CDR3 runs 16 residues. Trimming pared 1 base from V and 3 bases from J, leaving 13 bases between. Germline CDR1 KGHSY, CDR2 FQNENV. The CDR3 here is CASSQWERFFYNEQFF. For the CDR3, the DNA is TGTGCCAGCAGCCAATGGGAGCGGTTCTTCTACAATGAGCAGTTCTTC.

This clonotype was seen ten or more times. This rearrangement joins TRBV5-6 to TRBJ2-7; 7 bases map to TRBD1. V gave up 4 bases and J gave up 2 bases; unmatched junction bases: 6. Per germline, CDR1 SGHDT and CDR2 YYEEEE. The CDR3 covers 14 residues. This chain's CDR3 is CASSKWDRAYEQYF. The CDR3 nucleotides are TGTGCCAGCAGCAAATGGGACAGAGCCTACGAGCAGTACTTC.